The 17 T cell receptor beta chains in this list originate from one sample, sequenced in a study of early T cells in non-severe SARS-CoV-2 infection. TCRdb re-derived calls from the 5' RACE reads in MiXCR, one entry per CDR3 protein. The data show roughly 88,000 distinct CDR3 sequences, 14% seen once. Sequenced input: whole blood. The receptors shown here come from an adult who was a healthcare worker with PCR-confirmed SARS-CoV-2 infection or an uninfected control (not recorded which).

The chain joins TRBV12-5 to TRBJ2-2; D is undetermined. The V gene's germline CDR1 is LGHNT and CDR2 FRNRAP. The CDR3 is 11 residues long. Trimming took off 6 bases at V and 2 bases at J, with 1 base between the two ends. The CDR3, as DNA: TGTGCTAGTGGCAACACCGGGGAGCTGTTTTTT. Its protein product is CASGNTGELFF.

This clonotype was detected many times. The CDR3 region is CSVPGDRGHEQYF. DNA for the CDR3: TGCAGCGTCCCGGGTGACAGGGGGCACGAGCAGTACTTC. The chain uses TRBV29-1 and TRBJ2-7, with TRBD1 identical over 10 bases. This CDR3 has 13 amino acids. Germline V gene sequence: CDR1 SQVTM, CDR2 ANQGSEA. V dropped 6 bases and J dropped 5; count of bases not matched to a gene: 7.

This CDR3 is CASSSQSRTDTQYF. The CDR3 bases are TGCGCCAGCAGCTCCCAGAGCCGCACAGATACGCAGTATTTT. The rearrangement joins TRBV5-1 to TRBJ2-3; D unresolved. This CDR3 contains 14 residues. Germline V gene lookup returns CDR1 SGHRS and CDR2 YFSETQ. Trimming stripped 3 bases from V and 1 base from J, with 9 bases between.

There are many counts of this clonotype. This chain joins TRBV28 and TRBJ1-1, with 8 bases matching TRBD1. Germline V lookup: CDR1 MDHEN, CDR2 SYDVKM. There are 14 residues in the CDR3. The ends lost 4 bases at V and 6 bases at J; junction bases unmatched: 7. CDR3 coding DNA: TGTGCCAGCAGTTACGGACAGGGAGAACCTGAAGCTTTCTTT. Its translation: CASSYGQGEPEAFF.

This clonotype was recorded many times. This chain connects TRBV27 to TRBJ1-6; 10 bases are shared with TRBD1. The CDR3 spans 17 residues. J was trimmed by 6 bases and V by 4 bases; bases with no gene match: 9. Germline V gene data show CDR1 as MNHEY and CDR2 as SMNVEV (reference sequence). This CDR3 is CASSSDRGRVINSPLHF. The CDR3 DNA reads TGTGCCAGCAGTTCCGACAGGGGGCGAGTAATTAATTCACCCCTCCACTTT.

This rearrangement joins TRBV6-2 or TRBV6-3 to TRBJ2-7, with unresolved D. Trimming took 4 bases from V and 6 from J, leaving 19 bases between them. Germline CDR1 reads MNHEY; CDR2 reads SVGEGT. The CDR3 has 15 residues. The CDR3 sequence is CASSSSPVKMGEQYF. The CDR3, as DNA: TGTGCCAGCAGTTCCTCCCCGGTGAAAATGGGCGAGCAGTACTTC.

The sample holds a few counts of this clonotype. The CDR3 region has the DNA TGTGCCAGCTCACCAGGGGACACTGAAGCTTTCTTT. Amino acids: CASSPGDTEAFF. The chain links TRBV18 to TRBJ1-1, with D hard to call. Germline-derived CDR1 and CDR2 are KGHSH and LQKENI. The CDR3 has 12 amino acids. The V gene lost 2 bases and the J gene lost 3 bases, with 4 bases spanning the gap. Using reference TRBV18 and TRBJ1-1 for the parts outside the CDR3, the full variable domain is NAGVMQNPRHLVRRRGQEARLRCSPMKGHSHVYWYRQLPEEGLKFMVYLQKENIIDESGMPKERFSAEFPKEGPSILRIQQVVRGDSAAYFCASSPGDTEAFFGQGTRLTVV.

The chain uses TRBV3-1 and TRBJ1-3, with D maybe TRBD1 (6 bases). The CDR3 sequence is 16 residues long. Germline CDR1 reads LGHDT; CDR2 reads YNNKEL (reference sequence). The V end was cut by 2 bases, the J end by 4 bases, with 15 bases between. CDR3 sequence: CASSQLGGGRGNTIYF. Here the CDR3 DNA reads TGTGCCAGCAGCCAACTGGGAGGGGGTCGAGGAAACACCATATATTTT.

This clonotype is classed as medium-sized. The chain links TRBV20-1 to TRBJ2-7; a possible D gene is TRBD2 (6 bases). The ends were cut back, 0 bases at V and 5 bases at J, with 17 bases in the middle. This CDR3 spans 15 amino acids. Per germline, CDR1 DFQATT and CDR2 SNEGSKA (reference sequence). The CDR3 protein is CSARDPGGERNEQYF. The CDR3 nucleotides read TGCAGTGCTAGAGATCCTGGCGGGGAGCGAAACGAGCAGTACTTC.

Here the CDR3 reads CASSHRAGANTGELFF. CDR3 DNA sequence: TGCGCCAGCAGCCACCGAGCGGGGGCCAACACCGGGGAGCTGTTTTTT. The chain employs TRBV4-3 and TRBJ2-2; 8 positions agree with TRBD2. Germline CDR1 reads LGHNA; CDR2 reads YSLEER. V lost 3 bases to trimming and J lost 2 bases; unmatched junction nucleotides: 5. The CDR3 has 16 residues.

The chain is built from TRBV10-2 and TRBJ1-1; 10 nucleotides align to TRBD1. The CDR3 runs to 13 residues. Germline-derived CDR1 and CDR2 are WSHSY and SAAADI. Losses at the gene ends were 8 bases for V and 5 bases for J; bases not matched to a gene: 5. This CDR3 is CASRRGQGTEAFF. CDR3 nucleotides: TGCGCCAGCCGCCGGGGACAGGGGACTGAAGCTTTCTTT.

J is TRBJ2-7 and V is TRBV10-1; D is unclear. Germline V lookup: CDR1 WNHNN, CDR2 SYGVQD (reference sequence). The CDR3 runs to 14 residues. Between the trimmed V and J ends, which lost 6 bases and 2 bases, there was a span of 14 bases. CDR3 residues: CASRYAMGPYEQYF. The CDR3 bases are TGCGCCAGCAGATATGCTATGGGCCCCTACGAGCAGTACTTC.

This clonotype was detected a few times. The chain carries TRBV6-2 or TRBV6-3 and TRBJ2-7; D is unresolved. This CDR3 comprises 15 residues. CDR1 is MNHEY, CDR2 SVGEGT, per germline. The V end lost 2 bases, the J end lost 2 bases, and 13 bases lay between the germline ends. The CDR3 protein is CASSYHAAVPYEQYF. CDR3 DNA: TGTGCCAGCAGTTACCACGCGGCGGTCCCCTACGAGCAGTACTTC.

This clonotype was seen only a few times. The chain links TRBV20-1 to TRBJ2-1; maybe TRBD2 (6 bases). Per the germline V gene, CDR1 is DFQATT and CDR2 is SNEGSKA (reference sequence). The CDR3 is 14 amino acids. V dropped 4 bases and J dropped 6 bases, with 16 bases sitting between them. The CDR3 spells CSATGPSALNEQFF. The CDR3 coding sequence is TGCAGTGCTACGGGGCCTAGCGCCCTCAATGAGCAGTTCTTC.

The CDR3 loop reads CASTSEGQGYEKLFF. CDR3 DNA: TGCGCCAGCACTAGTGAGGGACAGGGGTATGAAAAACTGTTTTTT. The chain joins TRBV5-1 to TRBJ1-4; 10 bases are shared with TRBD1. The germline gives CDR1 SGHRS, CDR2 YFSETQ. The CDR3 contains 15 residues. The trim removed 6 bases at V and 6 bases at J, leaving 8 bases unmatched.

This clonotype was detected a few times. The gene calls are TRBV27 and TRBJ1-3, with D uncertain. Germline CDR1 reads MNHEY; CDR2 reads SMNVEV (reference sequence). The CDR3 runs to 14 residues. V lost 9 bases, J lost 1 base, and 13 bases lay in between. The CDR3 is CASSRGGSGNTIYF. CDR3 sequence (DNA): TGTGCCAGTTCGCGGGGTGGATCTGGAAACACCATATATTTT.

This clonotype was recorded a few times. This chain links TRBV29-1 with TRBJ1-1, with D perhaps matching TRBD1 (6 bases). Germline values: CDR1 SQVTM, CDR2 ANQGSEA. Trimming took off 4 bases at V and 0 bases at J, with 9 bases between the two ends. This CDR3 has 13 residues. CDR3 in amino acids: CSVGRGVNTEAFF. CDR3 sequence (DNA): TGCAGCGTTGGGAGGGGGGTGAACACTGAAGCTTTCTTT.